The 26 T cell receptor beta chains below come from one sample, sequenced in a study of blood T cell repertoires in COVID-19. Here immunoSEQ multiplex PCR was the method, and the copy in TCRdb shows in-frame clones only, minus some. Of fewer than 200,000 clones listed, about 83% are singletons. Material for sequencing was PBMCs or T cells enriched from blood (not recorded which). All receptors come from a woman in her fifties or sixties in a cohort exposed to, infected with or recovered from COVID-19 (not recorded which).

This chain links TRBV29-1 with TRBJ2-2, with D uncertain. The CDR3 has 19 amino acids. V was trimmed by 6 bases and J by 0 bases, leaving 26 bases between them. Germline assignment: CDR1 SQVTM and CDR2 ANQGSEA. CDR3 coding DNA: TGCAGCGTACCTGCTCCTGGGCAGAAAAGAAAGACGAACACCGGGGAGCTGTTTTTT. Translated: CSVPAPGQKRKTNTGELFF.

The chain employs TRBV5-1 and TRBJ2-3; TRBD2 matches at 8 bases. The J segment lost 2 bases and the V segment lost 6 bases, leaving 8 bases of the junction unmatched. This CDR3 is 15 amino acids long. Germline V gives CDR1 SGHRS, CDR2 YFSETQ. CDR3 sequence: CASTMIAGNTDTQYF. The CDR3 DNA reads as TGCGCCAGCACCATGATAGCGGGGAACACAGATACGCAGTATTTT.

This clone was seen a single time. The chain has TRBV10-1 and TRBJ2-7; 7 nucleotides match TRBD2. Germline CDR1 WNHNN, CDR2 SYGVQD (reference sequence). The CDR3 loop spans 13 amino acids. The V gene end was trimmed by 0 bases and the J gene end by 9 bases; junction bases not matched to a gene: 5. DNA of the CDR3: TGCGCCAGCAGTGAGTCGAAGGGCGGGGGGCAGTACTTC. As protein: CASSESKGGGQYF.

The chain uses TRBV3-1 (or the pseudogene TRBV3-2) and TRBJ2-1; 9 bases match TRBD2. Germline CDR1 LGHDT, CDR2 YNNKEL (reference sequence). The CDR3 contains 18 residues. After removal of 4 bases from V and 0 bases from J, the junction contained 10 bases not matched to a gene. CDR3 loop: CASSRLAGSVRSYNEQFF. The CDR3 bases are TGTGCCAGCAGCCGGCTAGCGGGATCCGTACGCTCCTACAATGAGCAGTTCTTC.

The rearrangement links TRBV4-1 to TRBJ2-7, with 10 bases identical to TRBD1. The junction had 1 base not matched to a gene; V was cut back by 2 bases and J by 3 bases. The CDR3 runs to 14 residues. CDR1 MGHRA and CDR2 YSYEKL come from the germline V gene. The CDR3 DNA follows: TGCGCCAGCAGCCAACGGACAGGGGGCTACGAGCAGTACTTC. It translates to CASSQRTGGYEQYF.

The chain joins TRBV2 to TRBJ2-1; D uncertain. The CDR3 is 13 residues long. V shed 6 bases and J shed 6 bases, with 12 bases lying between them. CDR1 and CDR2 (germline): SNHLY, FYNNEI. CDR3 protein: CASSQRAVNEQFF. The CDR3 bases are TGTGCCAGCAGCCAACGAGCTGTCAATGAGCAGTTCTTC.

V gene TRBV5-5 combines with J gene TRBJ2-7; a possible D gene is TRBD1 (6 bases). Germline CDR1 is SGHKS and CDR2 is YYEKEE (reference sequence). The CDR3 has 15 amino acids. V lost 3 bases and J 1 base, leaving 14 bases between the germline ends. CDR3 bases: TGTGCCAGCAGCTCCGCAGCGGACAGTTCCTACGAGCAGTACTTC. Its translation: CASSSAADSSYEQYF.

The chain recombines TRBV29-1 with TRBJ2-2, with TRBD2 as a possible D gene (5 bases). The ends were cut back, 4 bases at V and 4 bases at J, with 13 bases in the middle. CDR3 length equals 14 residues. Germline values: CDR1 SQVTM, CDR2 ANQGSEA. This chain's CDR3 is CSVGSRAGTGELFF. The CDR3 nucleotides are TGCAGCGTTGGATCCCGGGCGGGCACCGGGGAGCTGTTTTTT.

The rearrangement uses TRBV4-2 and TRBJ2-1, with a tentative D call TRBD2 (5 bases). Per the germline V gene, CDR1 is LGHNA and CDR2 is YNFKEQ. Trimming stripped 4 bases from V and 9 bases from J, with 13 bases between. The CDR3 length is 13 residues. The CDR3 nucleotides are TGTGCCAGCAGCCCCCGGGGTAGGCCTGAGCAGTTCTTC. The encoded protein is CASSPRGRPEQFF.

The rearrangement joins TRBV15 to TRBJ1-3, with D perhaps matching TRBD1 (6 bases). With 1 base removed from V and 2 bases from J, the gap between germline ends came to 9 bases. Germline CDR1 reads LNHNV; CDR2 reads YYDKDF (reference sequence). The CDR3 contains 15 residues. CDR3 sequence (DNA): TGTGCCACCAGCAGAGCAACAGGGACTGGAAACACCATATATTTT. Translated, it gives CATSRATGTGNTIYF.

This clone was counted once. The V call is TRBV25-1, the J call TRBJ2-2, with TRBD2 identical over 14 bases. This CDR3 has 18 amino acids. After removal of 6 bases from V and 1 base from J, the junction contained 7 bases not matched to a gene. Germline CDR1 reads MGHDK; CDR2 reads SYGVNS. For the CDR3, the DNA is TGTGCCAGCAGCCTCGGACTAGCGGGGGGACTGAACACCGGGGAGCTGTTTTTT. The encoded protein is CASSLGLAGGLNTGELFF. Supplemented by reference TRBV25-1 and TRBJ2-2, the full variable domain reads EADIYQTPRYLVIGTGKKITLECSQTMGHDKMYWYQQDPGMELHLIHYSYGVNSTEKGDLSSESTVSRIRTEHFPLTLESARPSHTSQYLCASSLGLAGGLNTGELFFGEGSRLTVL.

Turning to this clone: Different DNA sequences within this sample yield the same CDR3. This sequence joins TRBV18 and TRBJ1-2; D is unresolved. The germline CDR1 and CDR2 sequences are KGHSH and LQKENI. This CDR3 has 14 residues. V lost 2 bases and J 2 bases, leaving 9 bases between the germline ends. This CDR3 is CASSPSGQNYGYTF. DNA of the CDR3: TGTGCCAGCTCACCAAGTGGGCAGAACTATGGCTACACCTTC. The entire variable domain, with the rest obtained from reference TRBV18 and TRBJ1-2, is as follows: NAGVMQNPRHLVRRRGQEARLRCSPMKGHSHVYWYRQLPEEGLKFMVYLQKENIIDESGMPKERFSAEFPKEGPSILRIQQVVRGDSAAYFCASSPSGQNYGYTFGSGTRLTVV.

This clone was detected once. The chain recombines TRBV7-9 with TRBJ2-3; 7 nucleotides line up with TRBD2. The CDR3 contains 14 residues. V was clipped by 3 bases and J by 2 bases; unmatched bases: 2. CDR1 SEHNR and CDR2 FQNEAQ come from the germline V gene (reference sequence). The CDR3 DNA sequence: TGTGCCAGCAGCTTGGCGGGGGACACAGATACGCAGTATTTT. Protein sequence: CASSLAGDTDTQYF. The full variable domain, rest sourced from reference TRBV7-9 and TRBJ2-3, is DTGVSQNPRHKITKRGQNVTFRCDPISEHNRLYWYRQTLGQGPEFLTYFQNEAQLEKSRLLSDRFSAERPKGSFSTLEIQRTEQGDSAMYLCASSLAGDTDTQYFGPGTRLTVL.

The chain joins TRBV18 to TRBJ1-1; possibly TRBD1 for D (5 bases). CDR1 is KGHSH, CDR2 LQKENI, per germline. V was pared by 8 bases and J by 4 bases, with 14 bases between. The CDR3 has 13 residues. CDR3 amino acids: CASHRAGGTEAFF. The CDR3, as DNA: TGTGCCAGCCATCGGGCCGGGGGCACTGAAGCTTTCTTT.

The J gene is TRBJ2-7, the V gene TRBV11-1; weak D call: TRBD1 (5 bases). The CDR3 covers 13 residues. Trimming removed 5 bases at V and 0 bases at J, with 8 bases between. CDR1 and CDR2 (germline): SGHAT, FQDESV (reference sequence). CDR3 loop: CASSRQISYEQYF. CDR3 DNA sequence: TGTGCCAGCAGCCGACAGATCTCCTACGAGCAGTACTTC.

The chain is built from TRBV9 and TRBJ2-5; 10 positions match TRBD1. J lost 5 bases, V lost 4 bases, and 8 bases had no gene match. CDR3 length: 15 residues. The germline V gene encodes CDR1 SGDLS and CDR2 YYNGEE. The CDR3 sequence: CASSPRTGGGETQYF. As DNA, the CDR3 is TGTGCCAGCAGCCCTAGGACAGGGGGAGGGGAGACCCAGTACTTC.

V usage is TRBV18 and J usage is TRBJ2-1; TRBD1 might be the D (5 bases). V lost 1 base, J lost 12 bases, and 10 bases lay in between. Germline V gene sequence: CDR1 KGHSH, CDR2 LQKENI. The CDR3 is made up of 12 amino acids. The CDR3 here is CASSPRQGGQFF. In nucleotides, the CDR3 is TGTGCCAGCTCACCACGGCAGGGCGGGCAGTTCTTC.

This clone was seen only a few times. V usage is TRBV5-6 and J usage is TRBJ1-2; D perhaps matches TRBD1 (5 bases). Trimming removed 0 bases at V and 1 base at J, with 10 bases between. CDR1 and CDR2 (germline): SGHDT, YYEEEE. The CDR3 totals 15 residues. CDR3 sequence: CASSLVGGVNYGYTF. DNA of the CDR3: TGTGCCAGCAGCTTGGTCGGAGGGGTTAACTATGGCTACACCTTC. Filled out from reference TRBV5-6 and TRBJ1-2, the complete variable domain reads DAGVTQSPTHLIKTRGQQVTLRCSPKSGHDTVSWYQQALGQGPQFIFQYYEEEERQRGNFPDRFSGHQFPNYSSELNVNALLLGDSALYLCASSLVGGVNYGYTFGSGTRLTVV.

The CDR3 loop is CASSLRSRSYGYTF. CDR3 DNA sequence: TGTGCCAGCAGTTTGCGGTCTCGTAGCTATGGCTACACCTTC. This chain connects TRBV28 to TRBJ1-2; D not certain. V was shortened by 3 bases and J by 4 bases, with 12 bases between the two germline ends. Germline V gene data show CDR1 as MDHEN and CDR2 as SYDVKM. This CDR3 has 14 residues.

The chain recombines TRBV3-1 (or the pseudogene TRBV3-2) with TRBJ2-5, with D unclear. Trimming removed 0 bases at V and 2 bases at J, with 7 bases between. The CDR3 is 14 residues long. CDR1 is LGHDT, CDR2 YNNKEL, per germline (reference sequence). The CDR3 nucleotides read TGTGCCAGCAGCCAAGATGGCAGGCAAGAGACCCAGTACTTC. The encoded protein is CASSQDGRQETQYF.

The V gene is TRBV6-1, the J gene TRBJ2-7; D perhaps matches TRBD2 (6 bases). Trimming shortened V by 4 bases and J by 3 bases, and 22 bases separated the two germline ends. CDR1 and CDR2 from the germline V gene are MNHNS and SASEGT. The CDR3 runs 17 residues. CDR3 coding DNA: TGTGCCAGCAGTGCGCCCAGCTTCGGTAGCGGAGACTACGAGCAGTACTTC. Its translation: CASSAPSFGSGDYEQYF.

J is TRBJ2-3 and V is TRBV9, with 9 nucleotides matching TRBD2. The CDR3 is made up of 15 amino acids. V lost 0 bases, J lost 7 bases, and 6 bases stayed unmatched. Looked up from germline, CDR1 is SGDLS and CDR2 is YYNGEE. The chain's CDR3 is CASSVETSGAHTQYF. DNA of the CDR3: TGTGCCAGCAGCGTAGAGACTAGCGGTGCCCATACGCAGTATTTT. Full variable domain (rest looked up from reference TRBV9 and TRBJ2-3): DSGVTQTPKHLITATGQRVTLRCSPRSGDLSVYWYQQSLDQGLQFLIQYYNGEERAKGNILERFSAQQFPDLHSELNLSSLELGDSALYFCASSVETSGAHTQYFGPGTRLTVL.

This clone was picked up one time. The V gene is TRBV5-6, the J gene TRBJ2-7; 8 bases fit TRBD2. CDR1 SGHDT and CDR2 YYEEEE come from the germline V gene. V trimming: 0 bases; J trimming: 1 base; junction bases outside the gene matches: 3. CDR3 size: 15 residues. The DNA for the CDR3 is TGTGCCAGCAGCTTGGCGGCTAGCGGGTCCTACGAGCAGTACTTC. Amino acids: CASSLAASGSYEQYF.

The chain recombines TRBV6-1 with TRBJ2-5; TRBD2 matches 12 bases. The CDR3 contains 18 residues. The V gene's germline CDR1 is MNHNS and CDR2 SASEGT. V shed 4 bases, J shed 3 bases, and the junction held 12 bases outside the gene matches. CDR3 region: CASSGDGRLAGDKETQYF. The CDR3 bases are TGTGCCAGCAGTGGGGACGGACGACTAGCGGGAGACAAAGAGACCCAGTACTTC.

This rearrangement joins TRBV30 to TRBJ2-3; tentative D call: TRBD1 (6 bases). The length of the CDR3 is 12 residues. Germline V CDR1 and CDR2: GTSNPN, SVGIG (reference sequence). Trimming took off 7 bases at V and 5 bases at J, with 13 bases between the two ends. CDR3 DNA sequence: TGTGCCTTCTGGACAGTAGGAGATACGCAGTATTTT. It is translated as CAFWTVGDTQYF.

The CDR3: CASRRDNQPQHF. DNA for the CDR3: TGTGCCAGCAGGAGGGACAATCAGCCCCAGCATTTT. The gene calls are TRBV28 and TRBJ1-5, with no clear D. From germline, CDR1 is MDHEN and CDR2 SYDVKM. The V and J ends lost 6 bases and 3 bases respectively, with 6 bases between them. CDR3 size: 12 residues.